A selection of T cell receptor beta chains follows, all from one sample in a study of regulatory T cells in long-lasting Graves disease. One entry per CDR3 protein, called by TCRdb with MiXCR from the multiplex PCR reads. The data show 360,000 or so distinct CDR3 sequences, around 15% seen once. This sample was shared with a second study, whose subject was T cells in Graves' hyperthyroidism and ophthalmopathy.

This sample comprised peripheral blood mononuclear cells (PBMCs), obtained at new diagnosis, from a patient treated with antithyroid drugs. These receptors all come from a woman aged 18-29 years with Graves disease. The CDR3 runs from the conserved cysteine through the conserved F or W. The order of the fields is D gene, J gene, V gene, clone size, CDR3 protein, CDR3 DNA. The D gene is left open where the match is weak. Clone size appears in some rows only: once, few, many, or a class for an expanded clone.

NA,TRBJ2-3,TRBV11-2,many,CASSQGGDTQYF,TGTGCCAGCAGCCAAGGGGGAGATACGCAGTATTTT
TRBD1,TRBJ1-3,TRBV10-1,NA,CASSDTGTGGNTIYF,TGCGCCAGCAGTGATACCGGGACAGGAGGAAACACCATATATTTT
TRBD1,TRBJ2-6,TRBV30,many,CAWRHRDRAYSGANVLTF,TGTGCCTGGAGACACCGGGACAGGGCGTACTCTGGGGCCAACGTCCTGACTTTC
NA,TRBJ2-5,TRBV5-1,many,CASSLADEETQYF,TGCGCCAGCAGCTTGGCTGACGAAGAGACCCAGTACTTC
TRBD2,TRBJ2-3,TRBV28,many,CASNPGGRIGTDTQYF,TGTGCCAGCAACCCTGGCGGGAGAATTGGCACAGATACGCAGTATTTT
TRBD1,TRBJ1-3,TRBV20-1,many,CSARARTGVGNTIYF,TGCAGTGCTAGGGCACGGACAGGGGTTGGAAACACCATATATTTT
TRBD1,TRBJ2-7,TRBV5-1,many,CASSLVQGVEQYF,TGCGCCAGCAGCTTGGTTCAGGGGGTCGAGCAGTACTTC
NA,TRBJ1-5,TRBV28,few,CASTPQESNQPQHF,TGTGCCAGCACCCCCCAGGAGAGCAATCAGCCCCAGCATTTT
NA,TRBJ2-1,TRBV4-1,NA,CASSQGQSVINEQFF,TGCGCCAGCAGCCAAGGCCAAAGCGTGATCAATGAGCAGTTCTTC
NA,TRBJ1-1,TRBV3-1,many,CASSQERTLSSEAFF,TGTGCCAGCAGCCAAGAGAGGACCCTCTCCAGTGAAGCTTTCTTT
TRBD2,TRBJ2-1,TRBV9,NA,CASSVGGGPVNEQFF,TGTGCCAGCAGCGTGGGGGGAGGGCCTGTGAATGAGCAGTTCTTC
TRBD2,TRBJ2-2,TRBV6-1,NA,CASSRGLPSTGELFF,TGTGCCAGCAGTAGGGGACTACCAAGCACCGGGGAGCTGTTTTTT
NA,TRBJ2-5,TRBV2,many,CASSGGGKETQYF,TGTGCCAGCAGTGGTGGAGGGAAAGAGACCCAGTACTTC
NA,TRBJ2-7,TRBV5-6,many,CASGLGISYEQYF,TGTGCCAGCGGCCTCGGGATAAGCTACGAGCAGTACTTC
TRBD2,TRBJ2-7,TRBV5-4,many,CASSWTSGATYEQYF,TGTGCCAGCAGCTGGACTAGCGGGGCTACCTACGAGCAGTACTTC
TRBD1,TRBJ1-1,TRBV30,many,CAWSRYPGGYTEAFF,TGTGCCTGGAGTAGATACCCAGGGGGATACACTGAAGCTTTCTTT
NA,TRBJ1-5,TRBV3-1,many,CASSVPEPGAQHF,TGTGCCAGCAGCGTCCCAGAGCCCGGCGCCCAGCATTTT
TRBD2,TRBJ2-7,TRBV11-3,NA,CASSLEGGSSYEQYF,TGTGCCAGCAGCTTAGAGGGGGGGAGCTCCTACGAGCAGTACTTC
NA,TRBJ2-7,TRBV9,many,CASSVVPGESYEQYF,TGTGCCAGCAGCGTAGTGCCGGGGGAGTCCTACGAGCAGTACTTC
NA,TRBJ2-5,TRBV4-2,few,CASSQDSSWEETQYF,TGTGCCAGCAGCCAAGATAGTAGTTGGGAAGAGACCCAGTACTTC
NA,TRBJ1-1,TRBV12-3/TRBV12-4,many,CASSFRSDTEAFF,TGTGCCAGCAGTTTCCGGTCGGACACTGAAGCTTTCTTT
NA,TRBJ2-7,TRBV5-1,few,CASSSDLGYEQYF,TGCGCCAGCAGCTCGGACTTAGGCTACGAGCAGTACTTC
TRBD2,TRBJ2-1,TRBV3-1,many,CASSHGLAGGSYNEQFF,TGTGCCAGCAGCCATGGACTAGCGGGAGGCTCCTACAATGAGCAGTTCTTC
TRBD2,TRBJ2-1,TRBV5-4,NA,CASSGPTSGRDLNEQFF,TGTGCCAGCAGCGGACCGACTAGCGGGAGGGACCTAAATGAGCAGTTCTTC
TRBD1,TRBJ1-5,TRBV2,many,CASRYGQGTDQPQHF,TGTGCCAGCAGATATGGACAGGGGACGGATCAGCCCCAGCATTTT